The 9 T cell receptor beta chains listed next were all sequenced from one sample in a study of blood T cell repertoires in COVID-19. The table came from immunoSEQ multiplex PCR; TCRdb's copy has only in-frame clones and leaves some out. The repertoire includes roughly 400,000 clones, about 83% of them detected once, and 10% sits in the top ten. Sample: PBMCs or T cells enriched from blood (not recorded which). These receptors were taken from a woman in her forties or fifties who had recovered from COVID-19.

The chain recombines TRBV7-2 with TRBJ1-2, with D perhaps TRBD1 (6 bases). Germline lookup yields CDR1 SGHTA and CDR2 FQGNSA. Trimming pared 4 bases from V and 0 bases from J, leaving 18 bases between. The CDR3 totals 17 residues. DNA for the CDR3: TGTGCCAGCAGCTCCGGGACACGTGTTGGAACTAACTATGGCTACACCTTC. Protein product: CASSSGTRVGTNYGYTF.

The chain's CDR3 is CASGHRESISPLHF. The CDR3 bases are TGTGCCAGCGGGCACAGGGAATCAATTTCACCCCTCCACTTT. The genes are TRBV11-1 and TRBJ1-6, with D possibly TRBD1 on 6 matching bases. The CDR3 has 14 amino acids. Trimming shortened V by 8 bases and J by 9 bases, and 17 bases separated the two germline ends. The germline CDR1 and CDR2 sequences are SGHAT and FQDESV (reference sequence). Full variable domain (rest looked up from reference TRBV11-1 and TRBJ1-6): EAEVAQSPRYKITEKSQAVAFWCDPISGHATLYWYRQILGQGPELLVQFQDESVVDDSQLPKDRFSAERLKGVDSTLKIQPAELGDSAMYLCASGHRESISPLHFGNGTRLTVT.

In this sample, this clone turned up a few times. A junction boundary mismatches the germline segment, possibly from a read error. The chain joins TRBV30 to TRBJ1-4; D unresolved. The CDR3 has 13 residues. The V gene's germline CDR1 is GTSNPN and CDR2 SVGIG (reference sequence). The DNA of the CDR3 is TGTGCCAGGAGTCGGACTTCCAATGAAAAACTGTTTTTT. Its translation: CARSRTSNEKLFF.

This rearrangement joins TRBV19 to TRBJ2-1; 9 bases fit TRBD2. The junction had 5 bases not matched to a gene; V was cut back by 3 bases and J by 8 bases. The CDR3 contains 14 residues. Germline V gives CDR1 LNHDA, CDR2 SQIVND (reference sequence). The CDR3, as DNA: TGTGCCAGTAGTATGGCGGGGGGGCTCGATGAGCAGTTCTTC. Protein product: CASSMAGGLDEQFF. Full variable domain (rest looked up from reference TRBV19 and TRBJ2-1): DGGITQSPKYLFRKEGQNVTLSCEQNLNHDAMYWYRQDPGQGLRLIYYSQIVNDFQKGDIAEGYSVSREKKESFPLTVTSAQKNPTAFYLCASSMAGGLDEQFFGPGTRLTVL.

The V and J genes are TRBV6-2 or TRBV6-3 and TRBJ2-5; tentative D call: TRBD2 (7 bases). The CDR3 is 15 residues long. CDR1 MNHEY and CDR2 SVGEGT come from the germline V gene. The V end was cut by 5 bases, the J end by 5 bases, with 18 bases between. CDR3 region: CASSLLWGRGETQYF. The DNA for the CDR3 is TGTGCCAGCAGTCTCCTATGGGGGAGGGGGGAGACCCAGTACTTC.

Here the CDR3 reads CATSDTGTGGRETQYF. The CDR3 coding sequence is TGTGCCACCAGTGATACGGGGACAGGGGGTCGAGAGACCCAGTACTTC. This rearrangement joins TRBV24-1 to TRBJ2-5; 11 nucleotides match TRBD1. This CDR3 region has 16 residues. Germline-derived CDR1 and CDR2 are KGHDR and SFDVKD. J was trimmed by 4 bases and V by 3 bases; bases with no gene match: 6.

This clone was recorded once. V gene TRBV6-4 combines with J gene TRBJ1-6; no clear D. V was clipped by 6 bases and J by 7 bases, with 10 bases between them. This CDR3 region has 13 residues. The germline V gene has CDR1 MRHNA and CDR2 SNTAGT. The CDR3 here is CASRANINSPLHF. The CDR3 bases are TGTGCCAGCAGAGCGAACATAAATTCACCCCTCCACTTT.

Turning to this clone: The junction differs from germline at one of its ends, possibly a read error. V and J are TRBV7-7 and TRBJ1-4, with 8 bases that match TRBD1. The CDR3 has 14 amino acids. In germline, CDR1 is SSHAT, CDR2 FNYEAQ (reference sequence). The CDR3: CASSPGGAGEKLFF. The CDR3 bases are TGTGCTAGCAGCCCAGGGGGCGCGGGTGAAAAACTGTTTTTT.

The chain carries TRBV5-1 and TRBJ1-5; D is possibly TRBD1 (5 bases). V gave up 0 bases and J gave up 4 bases, with 11 bases separating them. Germline V gives CDR1 SGHRS, CDR2 YFSETQ. The CDR3 contains 15 residues. The CDR3 bases are TGCGCCAGCAGCTTGGAGCCAGGGATGAATCAGCCCCAGCATTTT. Its translation: CASSLEPGMNQPQHF.